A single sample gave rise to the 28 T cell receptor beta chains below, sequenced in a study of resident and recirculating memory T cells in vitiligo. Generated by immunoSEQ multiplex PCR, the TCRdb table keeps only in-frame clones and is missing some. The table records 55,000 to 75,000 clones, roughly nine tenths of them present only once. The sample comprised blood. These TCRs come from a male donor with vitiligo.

This chain's CDR3 is CASSRGQGSYNEQFF. The CDR3 coding sequence is TGTGCCAGCAGCCGAGGACAGGGGTCCTACAATGAGCAGTTCTTC. The V call is TRBV5-5, the J call TRBJ2-1; the match to TRBD1 covers 9 bases. V was pared by 4 bases and J by 1 base, with 3 bases of the junction left unmatched. Germline V gene data show CDR1 as SGHKS and CDR2 as YYEKEE (reference sequence). This CDR3 contains 15 residues.

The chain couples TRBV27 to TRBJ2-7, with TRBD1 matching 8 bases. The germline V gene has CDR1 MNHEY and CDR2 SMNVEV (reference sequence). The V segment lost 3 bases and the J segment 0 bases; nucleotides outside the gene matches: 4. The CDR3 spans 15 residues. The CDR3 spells CASSLGTGPSYEQYF. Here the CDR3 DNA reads TGTGCCAGCAGTTTGGGGACAGGTCCCTCCTACGAGCAGTACTTC.

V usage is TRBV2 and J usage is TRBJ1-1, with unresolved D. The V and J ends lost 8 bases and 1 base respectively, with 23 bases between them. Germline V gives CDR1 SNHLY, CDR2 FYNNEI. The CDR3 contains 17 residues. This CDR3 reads CASGAGRGQKGNTEAFF. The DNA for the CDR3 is TGTGCCAGCGGAGCCGGTAGAGGCCAGAAAGGGAACACTGAAGCTTTCTTT.

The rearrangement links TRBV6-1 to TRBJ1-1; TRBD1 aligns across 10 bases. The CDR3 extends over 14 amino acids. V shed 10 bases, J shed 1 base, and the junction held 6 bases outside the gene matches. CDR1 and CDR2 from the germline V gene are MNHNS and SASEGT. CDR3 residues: CATYRTGGNTEAFF. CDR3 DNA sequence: TGTGCCACCTACCGGACAGGGGGGAACACTGAAGCTTTCTTT.

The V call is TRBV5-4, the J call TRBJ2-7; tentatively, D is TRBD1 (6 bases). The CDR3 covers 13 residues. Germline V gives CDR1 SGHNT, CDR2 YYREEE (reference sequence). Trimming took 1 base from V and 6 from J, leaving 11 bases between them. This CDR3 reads CASSLSQGPEQYF. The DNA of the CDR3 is TGTGCCAGCAGCTTGTCACAGGGACCCGAGCAGTACTTC. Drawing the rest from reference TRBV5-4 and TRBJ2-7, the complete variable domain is ETGVTQSPTHLIKTRGQQVTLRCSSQSGHNTVSWYQQALGQGPQFIFQYYREEENGRGNFPPRFSGLQFPNYSSELNVNALELDDSALYLCASSLSQGPEQYFGPGTRLTVT.

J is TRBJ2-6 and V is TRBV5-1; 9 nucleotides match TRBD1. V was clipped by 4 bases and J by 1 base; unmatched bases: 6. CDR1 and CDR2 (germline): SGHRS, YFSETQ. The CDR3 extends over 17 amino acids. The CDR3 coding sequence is TGCGCCAGCAGCCTCACAGGGGGCGCGTCTGGGGCCAACGTCCTGACTTTC. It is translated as CASSLTGGASGANVLTF.

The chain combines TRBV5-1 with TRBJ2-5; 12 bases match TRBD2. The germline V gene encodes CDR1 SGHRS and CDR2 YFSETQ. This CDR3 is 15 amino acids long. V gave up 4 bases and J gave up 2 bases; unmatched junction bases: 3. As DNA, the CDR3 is TGCGCCAGCAGCCGGGGGACTAGCGGGCAAGAGACCCAGTACTTC. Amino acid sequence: CASSRGTSGQETQYF.

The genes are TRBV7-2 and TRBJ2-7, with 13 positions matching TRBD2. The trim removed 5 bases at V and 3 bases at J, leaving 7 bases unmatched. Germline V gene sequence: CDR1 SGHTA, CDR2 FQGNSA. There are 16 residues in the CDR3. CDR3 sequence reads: CASSPGTSGDLYEQYF. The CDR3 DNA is TGTGCCAGCAGCCCGGGGACTAGCGGGGATCTCTACGAGCAGTACTTC.

CDR3 loop: CASSPGLAGGNNEQFF. The CDR3 nucleotides read TGTGCCAGCAGCCCCGGACTAGCGGGGGGGAACAATGAGCAGTTCTTC. The V and J genes are TRBV7-9 and TRBJ2-1, with 15 bases fitting TRBD2. The V gene's germline CDR1 is SEHNR and CDR2 FQNEAQ (reference sequence). J lost 5 bases, V lost 5 bases, and 4 bases had no gene match. CDR3 length: 16 amino acids.

The CDR3, as DNA: TGTGCCTGGAGTGTACTAGCGGGGTATCCAGATACGCAGTATTTT. This sequence encodes CAWSVLAGYPDTQYF. This chain joins TRBV30 and TRBJ2-3; 10 positions agree with TRBD2. The CDR3 is 15 residues long. Germline CDR1 reads GTSNPN; CDR2 reads SVGIG (reference sequence). J was trimmed by 4 bases and V by 0 bases; bases with no gene match: 4.

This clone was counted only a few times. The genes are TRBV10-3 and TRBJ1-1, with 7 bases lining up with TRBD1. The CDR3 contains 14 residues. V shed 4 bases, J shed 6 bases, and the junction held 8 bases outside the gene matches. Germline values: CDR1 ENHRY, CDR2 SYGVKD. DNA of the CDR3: TGTGCCATCAGTGCGGACAGGAGGGGGGCTGAAGCTTTCTTT. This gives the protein CAISADRRGAEAFF.

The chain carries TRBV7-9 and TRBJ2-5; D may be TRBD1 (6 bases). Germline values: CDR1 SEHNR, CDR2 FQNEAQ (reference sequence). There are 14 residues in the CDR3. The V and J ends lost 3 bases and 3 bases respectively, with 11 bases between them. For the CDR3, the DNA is TGTGCCAGCAGCTTGGCAGGGGAAAAAGAGACCCAGTACTTC. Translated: CASSLAGEKETQYF.

This CDR3 is CASRQGIIRYNEQFF. The CDR3 region has the DNA TGTGCCAGCAGACAGGGAATTATCCGATACAATGAGCAGTTCTTC. The V gene is TRBV2, the J gene TRBJ2-1; TRBD1 might be the D (6 bases). This CDR3 is built from 15 residues. V lost 6 bases and J 4 bases, leaving 16 bases between the germline ends. CDR1 SNHLY and CDR2 FYNNEI come from the germline V gene. The whole variable domain, remainder taken from reference TRBV2 and TRBJ2-1, is EPEVTQTPSHQVTQMGQEVILRCVPISNHLYFYWYRQILGQKVEFLVSFYNNEISEKSEIFDDQFSVERPDGSNFTLKIRSTKLEDSAMYFCASRQGIIRYNEQFFGPGTRLTVL.

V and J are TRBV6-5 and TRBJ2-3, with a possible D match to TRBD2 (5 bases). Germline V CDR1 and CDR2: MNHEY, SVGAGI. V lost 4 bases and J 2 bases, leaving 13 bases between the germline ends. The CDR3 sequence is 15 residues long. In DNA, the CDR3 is TGTGCCAGCAGTTTTTTCCCGGGGTTCACAGATACGCAGTATTTT. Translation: CASSFFPGFTDTQYF.

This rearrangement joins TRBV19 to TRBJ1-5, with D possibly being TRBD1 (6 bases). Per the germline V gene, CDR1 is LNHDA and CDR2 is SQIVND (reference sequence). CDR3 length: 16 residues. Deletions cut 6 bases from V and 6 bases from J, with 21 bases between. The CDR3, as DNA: TGTGCCAGTAGGTCGTCCGGGACACCTCGCGGTCAGCCCCAGCATTTT. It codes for CASRSSGTPRGQPQHF.

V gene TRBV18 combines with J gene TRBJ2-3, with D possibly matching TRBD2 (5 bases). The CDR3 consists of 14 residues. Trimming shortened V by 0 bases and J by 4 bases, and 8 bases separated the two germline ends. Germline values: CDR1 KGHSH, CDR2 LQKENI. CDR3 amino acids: CASSPPEGPDTQYF. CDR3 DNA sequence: TGTGCCAGCTCACCACCAGAGGGCCCAGATACGCAGTATTTT.

CDR3 coding DNA: TGTGCCAGTAGTACTACAGGGGACTATGGCTACACCTTC. Amino acid sequence: CASSTTGDYGYTF. V usage is TRBV19 and J usage is TRBJ1-2, with TRBD1 identical over 7 bases. The germline V gene encodes CDR1 LNHDA and CDR2 SQIVND (reference sequence). J gave up 3 bases and V 4 bases, and 2 bases lay outside the gene matches. The CDR3 extends over 13 amino acids.

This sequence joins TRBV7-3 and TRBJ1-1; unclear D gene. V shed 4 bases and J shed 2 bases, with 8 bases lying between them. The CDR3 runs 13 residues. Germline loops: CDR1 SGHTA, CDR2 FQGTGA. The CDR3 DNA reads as TGTGCCAGCAGCTACCTGAGCAACACTGAAGCTTTCTTT. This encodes CASSYLSNTEAFF.

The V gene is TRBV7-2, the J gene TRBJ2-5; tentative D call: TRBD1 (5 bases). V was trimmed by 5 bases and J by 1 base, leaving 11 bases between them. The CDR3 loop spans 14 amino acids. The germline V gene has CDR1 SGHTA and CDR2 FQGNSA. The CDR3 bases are TGTGCCAGCAGCCCTGACAGAAGCCAAGAGACCCAGTACTTC. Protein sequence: CASSPDRSQETQYF.

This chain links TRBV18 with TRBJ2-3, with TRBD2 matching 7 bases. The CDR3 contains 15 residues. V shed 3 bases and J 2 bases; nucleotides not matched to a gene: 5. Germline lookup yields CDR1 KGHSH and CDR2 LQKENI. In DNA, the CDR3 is TGTGCCAGCTCACCGGGGGGGATAACCACAGATACGCAGTATTTT. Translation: CASSPGGITTDTQYF.

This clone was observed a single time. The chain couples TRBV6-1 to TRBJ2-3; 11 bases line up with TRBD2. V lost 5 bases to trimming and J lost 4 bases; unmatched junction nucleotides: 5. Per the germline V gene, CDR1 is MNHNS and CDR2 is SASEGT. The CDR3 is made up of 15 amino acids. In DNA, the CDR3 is TGTGCCAGCAGTAGTCTAGCGGGGGGTTCAGATACGCAGTATTTT. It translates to CASSSLAGGSDTQYF.

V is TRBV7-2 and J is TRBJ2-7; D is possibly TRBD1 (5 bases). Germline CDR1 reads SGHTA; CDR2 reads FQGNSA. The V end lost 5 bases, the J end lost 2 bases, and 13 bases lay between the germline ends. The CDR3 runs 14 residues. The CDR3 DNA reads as TGTGCCAGCAGCCCCCCAGGGATGGCCTACGAGCAGTACTTC. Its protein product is CASSPPGMAYEQYF. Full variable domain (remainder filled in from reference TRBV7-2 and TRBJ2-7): GAGVSQSPSNKVTEKGKDVELRCDPISGHTALYWYRQSLGQGLEFLIYFQGNSAPDKSGLPSDRFSAERTGGSVSTLTIQRTQQEDSAVYLCASSPPGMAYEQYFGPGTRLTVT.

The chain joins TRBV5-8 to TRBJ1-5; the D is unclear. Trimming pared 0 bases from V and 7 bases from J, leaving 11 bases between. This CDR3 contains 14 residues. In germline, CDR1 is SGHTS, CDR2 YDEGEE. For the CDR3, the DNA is TGTGCCAGCAGCTTGGCGGGGATGATGCAGCCCCAGCATTTT. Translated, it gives CASSLAGMMQPQHF.

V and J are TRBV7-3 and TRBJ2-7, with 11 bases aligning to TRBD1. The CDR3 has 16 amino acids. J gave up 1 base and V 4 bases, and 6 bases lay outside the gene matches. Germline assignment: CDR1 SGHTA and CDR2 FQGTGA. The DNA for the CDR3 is TGTGCCAGCAGCTCACAGGACAGGGGGCTGTCCTACGAGCAGTACTTC. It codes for CASSSQDRGLSYEQYF.

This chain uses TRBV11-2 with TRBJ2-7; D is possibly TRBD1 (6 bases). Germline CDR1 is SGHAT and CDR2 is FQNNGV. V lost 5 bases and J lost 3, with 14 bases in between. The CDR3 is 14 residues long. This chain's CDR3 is CASSPRDTNYEQYF. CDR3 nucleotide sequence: TGTGCCAGCAGCCCCCGGGACACCAACTACGAGCAGTACTTC.

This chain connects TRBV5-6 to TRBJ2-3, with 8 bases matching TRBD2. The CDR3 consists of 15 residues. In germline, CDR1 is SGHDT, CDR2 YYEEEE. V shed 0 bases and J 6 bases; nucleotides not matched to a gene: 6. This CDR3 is CASSLVSSGGDTQYF. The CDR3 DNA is TGTGCCAGCAGCTTGGTTAGTTCGGGGGGGGATACGCAGTATTTT.

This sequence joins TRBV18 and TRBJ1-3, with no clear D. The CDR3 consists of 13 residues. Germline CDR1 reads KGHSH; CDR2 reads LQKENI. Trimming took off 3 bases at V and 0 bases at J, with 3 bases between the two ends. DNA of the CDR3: TGTGCCAGCTCACCCAACTCTGGAAACACCATATATTTT. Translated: CASSPNSGNTIYF.

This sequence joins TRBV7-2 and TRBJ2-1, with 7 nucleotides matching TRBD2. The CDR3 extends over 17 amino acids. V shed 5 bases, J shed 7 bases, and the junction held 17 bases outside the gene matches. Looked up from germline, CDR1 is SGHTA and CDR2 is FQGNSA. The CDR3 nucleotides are TGTGCCAGCAGCCCTGTCTTCAGCGGCCTAGCGGAGAATGAGCAGTTCTTC. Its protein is CASSPVFSGLAENEQFF.